The 26 T cell receptor beta chains in this list originate from one sample, sequenced in a study of cytomegalovirus exposure and HLA in healthy donors. TCRdb's copy holds only in-frame clones and misses some; the assay was immunoSEQ multiplex PCR. Among around 200,000 clones, roughly three quarters were seen once, and the ten largest hold roughly 1.2%. The source material was PBMCs. Receptors originate from a woman in her twenties or thirties in good health and CMV-seronegative.

The chain couples TRBV25-1 to TRBJ1-4; D is undetermined. V lost 1 base, J lost 8 bases, and 14 bases lay in between. Germline CDR1 and CDR2: MGHDK and SYGVNS. The CDR3 is 15 residues long. For the CDR3, the DNA is TGTGCCAGCAGTGAATTGAGGGAGATACGCGAAAAACTGTTTTTT. Its translation: CASSELREIREKLFF.

The V call is TRBV7-7, the J call TRBJ2-7; 11 bases map to TRBD1. Germline loops: CDR1 SSHAT, CDR2 FNYEAQ (reference sequence). V was clipped by 5 bases and J by 7 bases; unmatched bases: 4. CDR3 size: 13 residues. DNA of the CDR3: TGTGCCAGCAGCAACCGGGACAGGGGGGAGCAGTACTTC. It specifies CASSNRDRGEQYF.

The chain couples TRBV28 to TRBJ1-6; TRBD1 is a possible D gene (6 bases). The CDR3 is made up of 15 amino acids. V was cut by 3 bases and J by 7 bases, with 13 bases left in between. Per the germline V gene, CDR1 is MDHEN and CDR2 is SYDVKM. The CDR3 DNA is TGTGCCAGCAGTTTGGACCAGGGGCAAAATTCACCCCTCCACTTT. This sequence encodes CASSLDQGQNSPLHF.

The chain combines TRBV6-6 with TRBJ2-5; a possible D gene is TRBD2 (6 bases). Per germline, CDR1 MNHNY and CDR2 SVGAGI (reference sequence). The CDR3 extends over 12 amino acids. Trimming shortened V by 5 bases and J by 2 bases, and 6 bases separated the two germline ends. The CDR3 DNA follows: TGTGCCAGCAGTGGGGGGCAAGAGACCCAGTACTTC. This translates into CASSGGQETQYF.

V gene TRBV28 combines with J gene TRBJ1-5; TRBD1 matches 8 bases. CDR1 and CDR2 (germline): MDHEN, SYDVKM. There are 14 residues in the CDR3. Unmatched junction bases numbered 10, after V lost 6 bases and J lost 9 bases. Written as DNA, the CDR3 is TGTGCCAGCAGGGCAGGGGGCGAGGTAGGGCCCCAGCATTTT. This encodes CASRAGGEVGPQHF.

The chain has TRBV18 and TRBJ1-3, with 8 positions matching TRBD1. V trimming: 0 bases; J trimming: 1 base; junction bases outside the gene matches: 5. The germline V gene has CDR1 KGHSH and CDR2 LQKENI. The CDR3 contains 17 residues. The CDR3 nucleotides are TGTGCCAGCTCACCACCCAGGGGGCAAGGATCTGGAAACACCATATATTTT. This translates into CASSPPRGQGSGNTIYF.

CDR3 sequence (DNA): TGTGCCAGCAGCTTAGGGACAGGGAATCCCTACGAGCAGTACTTC. Translating gives CASSLGTGNPYEQYF. This sequence joins TRBV7-2 and TRBJ2-7, with 8 bases aligning to TRBD1. CDR1 is SGHTA and CDR2 is FQGNSA in the germline V gene. The CDR3 covers 15 residues. Losses at the gene ends were 1 base for V and 2 bases for J; bases not matched to a gene: 4.

This chain connects TRBV6-1 to TRBJ1-5, with D tentatively TRBD1 (6 bases). Germline CDR1 reads MNHNS; CDR2 reads SASEGT. Trimming stripped 6 bases from V and 4 bases from J, with 13 bases between. There are 14 residues in the CDR3. CDR3 region: CASRPTTGNQPQHF. The CDR3 DNA is TGTGCCAGCAGACCAACGACAGGTAATCAGCCCCAGCATTTT.

The V call is TRBV7-6, the J call TRBJ2-1; the D gene is possibly TRBD2 (7 bases). The V end lost 5 bases, the J end lost 8 bases, and 19 bases lay between the germline ends. CDR1 is SGHVS, CDR2 FNYEAQ, per germline. CDR3 length: 15 amino acids. CDR3 bases: TGTGCCAGCAGCCTGGGGGCTAGCGGCAGGGATGAGCAGTTCTTC. This gives the protein CASSLGASGRDEQFF.

This chain joins TRBV25-1 and TRBJ1-2; tentatively, D is TRBD1 (5 bases). This CDR3 comprises 13 residues. Germline assignment: CDR1 MGHDK and CDR2 SYGVNS. The V and J ends lost 6 bases and 9 bases respectively, with 17 bases between them. CDR3 nucleotides: TGTGCCAGCAGCCCCGTCGGCAGGGAAAGCTACACCTTC. This encodes CASSPVGRESYTF.

The rearrangement uses TRBV10-3 and TRBJ2-1; TRBD1 matches at 8 bases. This CDR3 has 14 amino acids. Trimming at V came to 4 bases and at J to 8 bases, leaving 7 bases not matched to a gene. The germline V gene has CDR1 ENHRY and CDR2 SYGVKD. CDR3 sequence reads: CAISVGTGGHEQFF. CDR3 bases: TGTGCCATCAGTGTAGGGACAGGTGGGCATGAGCAGTTCTTC.

With regard to this clone: The same CDR3 is also encoded by other DNA sequences in this sample. The rearrangement joins TRBV5-1 to TRBJ2-7, with TRBD1 matching over 7 bases. The germline V gene encodes CDR1 SGHRS and CDR2 YFSETQ. The junction had 7 bases not matched to a gene; V was cut back by 4 bases and J by 0 bases. CDR3 length: 15 amino acids. As DNA, the CDR3 is TGCGCCAGCAGCCTCCTAGGACAGGTCTCCTACGAGCAGTACTTC. Translation: CASSLLGQVSYEQYF.

J is TRBJ1-2 and V is TRBV30, with 10 bases aligning to TRBD1. The germline gives CDR1 GTSNPN, CDR2 SVGIG (reference sequence). J was trimmed by 2 bases and V by 2 bases; bases with no gene match: 11. CDR3 length: 17 amino acids. CDR3: CAWSRLFGQGGNYGYTF. DNA of the CDR3: TGTGCCTGGAGTCGATTATTTGGACAGGGGGGGAACTATGGCTACACCTTC. The full variable domain, rest sourced from reference TRBV30 and TRBJ1-2, is SQTIHQWPATLVQPVGSPLSLECTVEGTSNPNLYWYRQAAGRGLQLLFYSVGIGQISSEVPQNLSASRPQDRQFILSSKKLLLSDSGFYLCAWSRLFGQGGNYGYTFGSGTRLTVV.

This chain links TRBV28 with TRBJ1-6; a possible D gene is TRBD1 (6 bases). The CDR3 is 17 residues long. Trimming removed 5 bases at V and 9 bases at J, with 23 bases between. Germline V gene sequence: CDR1 MDHEN, CDR2 SYDVKM. The CDR3 is CASSLKKGHMQASPLHF. DNA of the CDR3: TGTGCCAGCAGTCTGAAAAAGGGACACATGCAAGCTTCACCCCTCCACTTT.

This clone has just a few counts. The J gene is TRBJ1-2, the V gene TRBV28; tentatively, D is TRBD1 (5 bases). Germline values: CDR1 MDHEN, CDR2 SYDVKM. V dropped 7 bases and J dropped 4 bases, with 16 bases sitting between them. CDR3 length equals 14 residues. CDR3 DNA: TGTGCCAGCACCTCGGGACTGCCTGGCTATGGCTACACCTTC. Its protein product is CASTSGLPGYGYTF.

Turning to this clone: Other DNA sequences in the sample encode the same CDR3. The rearrangement uses TRBV5-4 and TRBJ2-7; 10 positions match TRBD2. Looked up from germline, CDR1 is SGHNT and CDR2 is YYREEE (reference sequence). This CDR3 has 16 amino acids. V lost 0 bases, J lost 1 base, and 4 bases stayed unmatched. The CDR3 loop is CASSLGLAGASYEQYF. The CDR3 DNA follows: TGTGCCAGCAGCTTGGGTCTAGCGGGAGCTTCCTACGAGCAGTACTTC.

The CDR3 DNA reads TGTGCCAGCAGCGCAGGGGGCGCGTTTGATGAGCAGTTCTTC. It specifies CASSAGGAFDEQFF. V is TRBV14 and J is TRBJ2-1; 8 bases agree with TRBD1. With 5 bases clipped from V and 8 bases from J, the junction kept 8 bases outside the gene matches. Germline V gene data show CDR1 as SGHDN and CDR2 as FVKESK. The CDR3 extends over 14 amino acids.

The CDR3 sequence is CSVGGGRNQPQHF. The CDR3 region has the DNA TGCAGCGTTGGGGGGGGTCGCAATCAGCCCCAGCATTTT. V gene TRBV29-1 combines with J gene TRBJ1-5, with D possibly TRBD1 on 5 matching bases. This CDR3 has 13 residues. The germline V gene has CDR1 SQVTM and CDR2 ANQGSEA. Between the trimmed V and J ends, which lost 4 bases and 2 bases, there was a span of 9 bases.

Only a few counts were recorded for this clone. The rearrangement links TRBV30 to TRBJ1-5, with TRBD1 identical over 10 bases. CDR3 length equals 13 residues. Germline V CDR1 and CDR2: GTSNPN, SVGIG (reference sequence). Trimming took 5 bases from V and 3 from J; bases not matched to a gene: 1. CDR3 protein: CAWDRGLNQPQHF. CDR3 nucleotides: TGTGCCTGGGACAGGGGGCTCAATCAGCCCCAGCATTTT.

On this clone: This specimen includes other DNA sequences encoding the same CDR3. This rearrangement joins TRBV5-6 to TRBJ1-2; D is possibly TRBD1 (6 bases). The V end lost 4 bases, the J end lost 3 bases, and 16 bases lay between the germline ends. Germline CDR1 is SGHDT and CDR2 is YYEEEE. This CDR3 contains 15 residues. CDR3 in DNA: TGTGCCAGCAGCCGAGCTGGCAGGGGCGACTATGGCTACACCTTC. This codes for CASSRAGRGDYGYTF.

This clone was counted between two and nine times. The chain recombines TRBV25-1 with TRBJ1-4, with D possibly matching TRBD1 (5 bases). CDR3 length: 13 residues. Germline CDR1 reads MGHDK; CDR2 reads SYGVNS. Trimming removed 3 bases from V and 8 bases from J, with 10 bases in between. CDR3 coding DNA: TGTGCCAGCAGTGAGGGGGGTTGGGAAAAACTGTTTTTT. Translated, it gives CASSEGGWEKLFF.

This clone was seen more than once but under ten times. The sample carries other DNA sequences with the same CDR3. This chain uses TRBV7-9 with TRBJ1-4; possible D gene TRBD1, 6 bases. Trimming removed 3 bases at V and 4 bases at J, with 9 bases between. The CDR3 has 14 residues. CDR1 SEHNR and CDR2 FQNEAQ come from the germline V gene (reference sequence). DNA for the CDR3: TGTGCCAGCAGCTTGGCACAGGGTAATGAAAAACTGTTTTTT. It codes for CASSLAQGNEKLFF.

The table lists this clone with a count of one. V is TRBV10-3 and J is TRBJ1-2; D is undetermined. Germline V gene data show CDR1 as ENHRY and CDR2 as SYGVKD. The CDR3 runs 12 residues. As DNA, the CDR3 is TGTGCTACCGGCACAGCAAACTATGGCTACACCTTC. It is translated as CATGTANYGYTF.

This clone was detected only a few times. V and J are TRBV6-1 and TRBJ1-3; D uncertain. The V and J ends lost 1 base and 0 bases respectively, with 10 bases between them. The CDR3 spans 16 residues. Looked up from germline, CDR1 is MNHNS and CDR2 is SASEGT. For the CDR3, the DNA is TGTGCCAGCAGTGAAGGGGGAGCTACCTCTGGAAACACCATATATTTT. Its translation: CASSEGGATSGNTIYF.

There are a few counts of this clone. The chain employs TRBV29-1 and TRBJ1-6; possible D gene TRBD1, 6 bases. This CDR3 contains 13 residues. Looked up from germline, CDR1 is SQVTM and CDR2 is ANQGSEA. CDR3 DNA: TGCAGTGTAGCTCCGGGACACAATTCACCCCTCCACTTT. It encodes CSVAPGHNSPLHF.

The CDR3 sequence: CASSLGGSGTYEQYF. The DNA for the CDR3 is TGCGCCAGCAGCTTGGGTGGTAGCGGAACCTACGAGCAGTACTTC. The J gene is TRBJ2-7, the V gene TRBV5-1; maybe TRBD2 (6 bases). This CDR3 contains 15 residues. Germline V gene sequence: CDR1 SGHRS, CDR2 YFSETQ. V lost 0 bases to trimming and J lost 2 bases, with 12 bases between them.